Below, 6 T cell receptor beta chains from the same sample are listed, as sequenced in a study of cytomegalovirus exposure and HLA in healthy donors. The repertoire was sequenced with immunoSEQ multiplex PCR; TCRdb's copy has only in-frame clones and lacks some. Of fewer than 95,000 clones in the sample, more than 70% were seen once. The sample taken for sequencing was PBMCs. All receptors come from a young woman in good health and CMV-seropositive.

CDR3 DNA: TGTGCCAGCAGCTTAGTCGGGACAGGGGGCTGGGAGACCCAGTACTTC. The encoded protein is CASSLVGTGGWETQYF. This chain connects TRBV7-2 to TRBJ2-5, with 12 positions matching TRBD1. V lost 1 base and J lost 5; bases outside the gene matches: 5. CDR3 size: 16 residues. Germline CDR1 reads SGHTA; CDR2 reads FQGNSA.

Written as DNA, the CDR3 is TGTGCCAGCAGCTTAGCGGCAGGGGAGCAGGCCAAAAACATTCAGTACTTC. The encoded protein is CASSLAAGEQAKNIQYF. This sequence joins TRBV7-8 and TRBJ2-4, with a tentative D call TRBD1 (6 bases). V dropped 0 bases and J dropped 1 base, with 13 bases sitting between them. Germline V gene data show CDR1 as SGHVS and CDR2 as FQNEAQ. This CDR3 spans 17 amino acids.

V gene TRBV7-8 combines with J gene TRBJ1-4, with D unclear. Germline CDR1 reads SGHVS; CDR2 reads FQNEAQ. The CDR3 covers 16 residues. With 3 bases removed from V and 8 bases from J, the gap between germline ends came to 19 bases. The CDR3 DNA reads as TGTGCCAGCAGCTTCTTCCTTGAGCCATTCGGGGAAAAACTGTTTTTT. It specifies CASSFFLEPFGEKLFF.

This clone showed up just once. The chain couples TRBV2 to TRBJ2-3, with D perhaps matching TRBD1 (6 bases). The CDR3 runs 14 residues. With 8 bases removed from V and 2 bases from J, the gap between germline ends came to 14 bases. Germline CDR1 reads SNHLY; CDR2 reads FYNNEI. CDR3 nucleotides: TGTGCCAGCGAGAGCCAGGGGAACACAGATACGCAGTATTTT. Protein product: CASESQGNTDTQYF.

This rearrangement joins TRBV6-5 to TRBJ1-2, with 12 bases aligning to TRBD1. Germline V gives CDR1 MNHEY, CDR2 SVGAGI. This CDR3 is 15 amino acids long. The junction had 8 bases not matched to a gene; V was cut back by 4 bases and J by 8 bases. CDR3 DNA sequence: TGTGCCAGCAGTTCTCCGGGACAGGGGGCGCCCGGCTACACCTTC. Its translation: CASSSPGQGAPGYTF.

This clone showed up just once. The CDR3 protein is CASSPGTGIYGYTF. The CDR3 DNA is TGTGCCAGCAGTCCCGGGACAGGGATCTATGGCTACACCTTC. This chain links TRBV2 with TRBJ1-2; TRBD1 matches at 9 bases. Losses at the gene ends were 5 bases for V and 4 bases for J; bases not matched to a gene: 5. The CDR3 sequence is 14 residues long. Per the germline V gene, CDR1 is SNHLY and CDR2 is FYNNEI.